The entry below describes one TCR beta chain. Antigen specificity is unknown. These data belong to a study of OX40 agonist ivuxolimab in advanced cancers. Looking at the study overall: The dose-escalation cohort had hepatocellular carcinoma, melanoma, renal cell or head and neck cancer. Eligibility admitted prior anti-PD-1, anti-PD-L1 or anti-CTLA-4 therapy; about 40% had some.

Notes on the study in general: Both blood CD4+ and CD8+ T cells showed clonal growth by week 6 at 0.1 to 3.0 mg/kg. Relative to CD4+, CD8+ T cells held more expanded clones on average.

Using immunoSEQ multiplex PCR, the repertoire was profiled, and TCRdb retains in-frame clones only, with some absent. The sample records 41,000 or so clones, roughly 80% being singletons. This CDR3 spans 17 amino acids. Germline V gives CDR1 SGHTA, CDR2 FQGTGA. With 2 bases clipped from V and 4 bases from J, the junction kept 7 bases outside the gene matches. The material sequenced was CD4+ or CD8+ T cells sorted from blood, taken in a trial of the OX40 agonist ivuxolimab. This clonotype was obtained from an adult with an advanced solid tumor such as melanoma, head and neck, liver or kidney cancer. The chain carries TRBV7-3 and TRBJ2-2; 10 bases agree with TRBD2. CDR3 in amino acids: CASSLVSGLAATGELFF. The CDR3 DNA follows: TGTGCCAGCAGCTTAGTAAGCGGACTAGCGGCCACCGGGGAGCTGTTTTTT. The full variable domain, completed using reference TRBV7-3 and TRBJ2-2, is GAGVSQTPSNKVTEKGKYVELRCDPISGHTALYWYRQSLGQGPEFLIYFQGTGAADDSGLPNDRFFAVRPEGSVSTLKIQRTERGDSAVYLCASSLVSGLAATGELFFGEGSRLTVL.